Described below is a single T cell receptor (beta chain) sequence and its context. This clonotype was seen more than once but under ten times. Its antigen specificity is not known. No clone much larger than this one lies a single base away; base qualities are absent. The library came from PCR. DNA from cultured CD4+ T cells was subjected to TCR sequencing with the Oncomine TCR Beta short-read assay at the Johns Hopkins FTIC core. The QIAamp micro DNA kit was used to extract genomic DNA from the cultured CD4+ T cells. Oncomine TCR Beta libraries from cultured CD4+ T cells were pooled using unique dual indexes and sequenced on an Illumina iSeq 100. The source study handled its data this way. Non-productive sequences were filtered out, and CDR3s that did not start with C, did not end with F or W, or were shorter than 7 amino acids were discarded. The MANAFEST web application was used to identify antigen-specific clonotypes by comparing peptide-stimulated wells against reference wells and other culture wells. An FDR below 0.05, an odds ratio above 5, and a productive frequency above 0.1% in at least two of three replicate wells were required for clones to be considered positive. Cross-reactive clonotypes were defined as significantly expanded in both SARS-CoV-2 spike wells and at least one common cold coronavirus spike condition. Levenshtein distances (stringdist) and unrooted phylogenetic trees (ape) in R version 3.6.1 were used to assess CDR3 homology. Starting from the raw public reads, TCRdb applied fastp trimming at Q25, assembled clones with MiXCR and retained in-frame beta chains. A single entry per CDR3 protein holds the most common genes and DNA from its merged rows. The authors' filters were not applied to this entry. The sample table records roughly 17,000 distinct CDR3 sequences; about two fifths of these occur just once. The ten most abundant clones make up around 6.6% of the sample.

This sample was included in a study of vaccination and CD4 T cells after COVID-19 (dated by TCRdb to the early 2020s). Some background on the complete study: Convalescent patients had a positive SARS-CoV-2 result on nasal swab PCR, and of these patients, several had mild disease and one had severe disease. In the convalescent cohort there were six males and four females, among whom were two Hispanic individuals, seven Caucasians, two Asians and one multiracial person. Participants received two doses of either the Pfizer-BioNTech BNT162b2 vaccine (n=8) or the Moderna mRNA-1273 vaccine (n=2). Post-COVID blood samples were collected from convalescent patients a median of around 100 days after diagnosis, with a range of roughly 30 to 161 days. Post-vaccine blood samples were collected a median of about 69 days after the second vaccine dose, ranging from roughly 12 to 241 days. For stimulating the cultures, overlapping spike peptide pools were used, derived from SARS-CoV-2 as well as from the common cold coronaviruses HCoV-NL63, HCoV-OC43 and HCoV-229E. Control cultures used a CEFX viral epitope pool as positive control, an HIV-1 Nef peptide pool as negative control, or no peptide. In fewer than 12 COVID-19 convalescent patients and 4 infection-naive healthy vaccine recipients, researchers compared the spike-specific CD4+ TCR repertoire from before mRNA vaccination with the repertoire from after. What the authors observed across the whole study: An increase in the median number of SARS-CoV-2-reactive clonotypes from around 20 after infection to 35 to 40 after vaccination was observed, but the change was not found to be significant. Among convalescent patients, a median roughly 90% of the SARS-CoV-2-reactive clones seen after vaccination appeared only after vaccination, which suggests priming specific to the vaccine. Only a relatively small number of convalescent patients were included in the study, and early timepoints following natural infection were not analyzed. Nearly all vaccine-specific clones in convalescent patients (304 of 307) were mono-reactive for SARS-CoV-2 spike rather than cross-reactive with common cold coronaviruses.

At the junction V is shortened by 6 bases and J by 0 bases, with 15 bases in between. The CDR3 runs 16 amino acids, cysteine and phenylalanine included. Kept here is only the CDR3 DNA, which spans 48 bases and is read in frame from base 1. Looking up the germline V gene (reference sequence) yields CDR1 LNHDA and CDR2 SQIVND. The treatment or condition label of this sample denotes: roughly nine-day PBMC culture with coronavirus spike peptide pools or control peptides (ViraFEST assay). The ViraFEST assay was used in the study, in which antigen-specific T cells were expanded with peptide pools and expanded clonotypes were subsequently identified by TCR sequencing. Positive SARS-CoV-2 PCR tests in the convalescent patients dated from March to December 2020, before Alpha, Beta and Delta variants emerged in the United States. PBMCs were cultured at around 2.2 million per well in IMDM supplemented with approximately 5.4% human AB serum and around 9.5 IU/ml IL-2, with approximately 10 ug/ml peptide pools added. Half of the culture medium was replaced with fresh IL-2-containing medium on days 3 and 7. CD4+ T cells were isolated after less than twelve days of culture through negative selection using the EasySep CD4+ T cell isolation kit. PBMCs were separated from whole blood using Ficoll-Paque Plus gradient centrifugation and then either used fresh or cryopreserved at -140C. Culture conditions were generally each tested in triplicate wells.

The sequence came from a human donor who had recovered from COVID-19. Source: CD4+ T cells from blood, cultured in vitro, taken after SARS-CoV-2 vaccination. The rearrangement joined TRBV19 to TRBJ1-5; possibly the D gene is TRBD1, per 6 matching bases. The DNA sequence is given as TGTGCCAGTAGACCCCCCCCCAGGGGTAGCAATCAGCCCCAGCATTTT. Its translation is CASRPPPRGSNQPQHF.